The 28 T cell receptor beta chains given below trace back to one sample, sequenced in a study of CD8 T cells in Susac syndrome (dated by TCRdb to about 2019). Library generation was performed with the immunoSEQ multiplex PCR assay. RNA was extracted using the RNeasy kit, and roughly 0.45 to 1 ug of the RNA was reverse transcribed with random hexamers. The public reads were reanalyzed by TCRdb: fastp trimming at Q25, MiXCR alignment, in-frame beta chains only. Entries are consolidated by CDR3 protein sequence, retaining the most common genes and DNA. The sample table shows about 440,000 distinct CDR3 sequences, and roughly 85% are seen once. The top ten hold more than 0.09% of the sample. The sample was CD8+ T cells from PBMCs. These receptors all come from a human donor with multiple sclerosis.

This clonotype showed up just a few times. This rearrangement joins TRBV6-2 or TRBV6-3 to TRBJ2-7, with 10 bases lining up with TRBD2. From germline, CDR1 is MNHEY and CDR2 SVGEGT. This CDR3 spans 15 amino acids. The trim removed 2 bases at V and 4 bases at J, leaving 5 bases unmatched. Written as DNA, the CDR3 is TGTGCCAGCAGTTACCCCAGCGGGGGGGATTACGAGCAGTACTTC. Protein sequence: CASSYPSGGDYEQYF.

Only a few counts were recorded for this clonotype. The CDR3 loop reads CASSLAFETVMDEQYF. CDR3 DNA: TGTGCCAGCAGCTTGGCCTTTGAGACAGTGATGGACGAGCAGTACTTC. The chain uses TRBV5-8 and TRBJ2-7, with D perhaps TRBD1 (5 bases). The V and J ends lost 0 bases and 5 bases respectively, with 18 bases between them. Germline CDR1 reads SGHTS; CDR2 reads YDEGEE. The length of the CDR3 is 16 residues.

This chain links TRBV27 with TRBJ2-7, with D possibly matching TRBD1 (7 bases). From germline, CDR1 is MNHEY and CDR2 SMNVEV (reference sequence). Trimming left V 6 bases short and J 9 bases short, with 24 bases between. This CDR3 has 15 residues. As DNA, the CDR3 is TGTGCCAGCAGCCTCTCAGGGGGACTCCCGCTAGGGCAGTACTTC. As protein: CASSLSGGLPLGQYF.

The rearrangement joins TRBV6-5 to TRBJ1-5; possible D gene TRBD1, 5 bases. From germline, CDR1 is MNHEY and CDR2 SVGAGI. CDR3 length equals 14 residues. With 7 bases removed from V and 0 bases from J, the gap between germline ends came to 10 bases. The DNA of the CDR3 is TGTGCCAGCAAGCGACAGTATAGCAATCAGCCCCAGCATTTT. This translates into CASKRQYSNQPQHF.

The V call is TRBV4-2, the J call TRBJ2-1; D gene unclear. V was cut by 0 bases and J by 2 bases, with 11 bases left in between. The CDR3 runs to 16 residues. In germline, CDR1 is LGHNA, CDR2 YNFKEQ. The CDR3 sequence is CASSQDNGETYNEQFF. CDR3 DNA sequence: TGTGCCAGCAGCCAAGATAATGGGGAAACCTACAATGAGCAGTTCTTC.

J is TRBJ1-3 and V is TRBV29-1; the match to TRBD1 covers 7 bases. CDR1 SQVTM and CDR2 ANQGSEA come from the germline V gene. CDR3 size: 15 residues. Trimming removed 7 bases from V and 1 base from J; junction bases left unmatched: 10. CDR3 protein: CSAEAGGGSGNTIYF. As DNA, the CDR3 is TGCAGCGCGGAGGCAGGGGGAGGTTCTGGAAACACCATATATTTT.

This chain joins TRBV5-1 and TRBJ2-5, with 11 nucleotides matching TRBD1. Germline V gives CDR1 SGHRS, CDR2 YFSETQ. The V segment lost 3 bases and the J segment 4 bases; nucleotides outside the gene matches: 2. The CDR3 has 14 residues. The CDR3 loop reads CASSWTGGLETQYF. The CDR3 DNA is TGCGCCAGCAGCTGGACAGGGGGCCTAGAGACCCAGTACTTC.

This clonotype was counted a few times. In DNA form, the CDR3 reads TGTGCCAGCAGCCCAGGACAGGTCAACACTGAAGCTTTCTTT. The encoded protein is CASSPGQVNTEAFF. This rearrangement joins TRBV6-1 to TRBJ1-1; 7 bases align to TRBD1. With V trimmed by 6 bases and J by 2 bases, 6 bases remained unmatched. CDR3 length: 14 amino acids. Germline V CDR1 and CDR2: MNHNS, SASEGT.

This clonotype was seen once. The chain joins TRBV5-6 to TRBJ2-2, with D perhaps assigned TRBD1 or TRBD2 (5 bases each). V dropped 2 bases and J dropped 2 bases, with 13 bases sitting between them. The CDR3 totals 16 residues. Germline CDR1 and CDR2: SGHDT and YYEEEE. CDR3 sequence reads: CASSFGAEENTGELFF. The CDR3 DNA reads TGTGCCAGCAGCTTCGGGGCTGAGGAAAACACCGGGGAGCTGTTTTTT.

For this clonotype: The junction departs from the called germline gene at one end, perhaps through a read error. The chain joins TRBV7-3 to TRBJ2-7, with 7 nucleotides matching TRBD1. The CDR3 runs to 15 residues. Germline CDR1 reads SGHTA; CDR2 reads FQGTGA. The CDR3 is CASNLTPGQNYEQYF. The CDR3 DNA reads TGTGCCAGCAACTTAACCCCGGGACAGAATTACGAGCAGTACTTC.

The rearrangement uses TRBV10-3 and TRBJ1-2; 8 bases map to TRBD1. Germline lookup yields CDR1 ENHRY and CDR2 SYGVKD. CDR3 length: 14 amino acids. The V segment lost 10 bases and the J segment 6 bases; nucleotides outside the gene matches: 13. DNA for the CDR3: TGTGCCACCACTCCGGGACAGGAGCTCCATGGCTACACCTTC. Translated: CATTPGQELHGYTF.

The chain couples TRBV4-1 to TRBJ2-2; D remains unclear. Germline V CDR1 and CDR2: MGHRA, YSYEKL. This CDR3 contains 13 residues. V was cut by 0 bases and J by 7 bases, with 6 bases left in between. The DNA of the CDR3 is TGCGCCAGCAGCCAAGAAGTGATCGGGGAGCTGTTTTTT. Its protein is CASSQEVIGELFF.

This rearrangement joins TRBV19 to TRBJ2-1; D remains unclear. The germline V gene encodes CDR1 LNHDA and CDR2 SQIVND (reference sequence). This CDR3 is built from 14 residues. The ends were cut back, 8 bases at V and 4 bases at J, with 15 bases in the middle. CDR3 nucleotides: TGTGCCAGTGGCCTGCCGGGTCCGTACAATGAGCAGTTCTTC. Its translation is CASGLPGPYNEQFF.

This chain joins TRBV10-2 and TRBJ1-1; 9 bases are shared with TRBD1. CDR3 length: 14 residues. The V gene's germline CDR1 is WSHSY and CDR2 SAAADI. V dropped 7 bases and J dropped 6; count of bases not matched to a gene: 9. CDR3 sequence (DNA): TGCGCCAGCAAAGGGACAGGGCCCAACTCTGAAGCTTTCTTT. Protein: CASKGTGPNSEAFF.

The chain has TRBV19 and TRBJ2-1; 9 nucleotides match TRBD1. Unmatched junction bases numbered 5, after V lost 7 bases and J lost 4 bases. In germline, CDR1 is LNHDA, CDR2 SQIVND (reference sequence). The CDR3 has 14 amino acids. The CDR3 region has the DNA TGTGCCAGTAATTACGGACAGGGGTACAATGAGCAGTTCTTC. Translation gives CASNYGQGYNEQFF.

This clonotype showed up just once. One end of the junction does not line up with germline, which may come from a read error. V gene TRBV27 combines with J gene TRBJ1-5; D is undetermined. Germline values: CDR1 MNHEY, CDR2 SMNVEV (reference sequence). The CDR3 totals 13 residues. CDR3 protein: CASSLSVSQAQHF. In DNA form, the CDR3 reads TGTGCCAGCAGTTTATCTGTGTCTCAGGCCCAGCATTTT.

V is TRBV4-1 and J is TRBJ1-5, with 8 bases matching TRBD1. The ends lost 3 bases at V and 5 bases at J; junction bases unmatched: 3. Germline V gene data show CDR1 as MGHRA and CDR2 as YSYEKL. The CDR3 runs to 14 residues. This CDR3 is CASSHGTGDQPQHF. In nucleotides, the CDR3 is TGCGCCAGCAGCCACGGGACAGGAGATCAGCCCCAGCATTTT.

The chain recombines TRBV11-2 with TRBJ1-1; D remains unclear. V was clipped by 5 bases and J by 7 bases, with 14 bases between them. The CDR3 runs to 13 residues. Germline CDR1 reads SGHAT; CDR2 reads FQNNGV. The CDR3 coding sequence is TGTGCCAGCAGCCCAGGACTAGGGCGTGAAGCTTTCTTT. It yields the protein CASSPGLGREAFF.

The rearrangement links TRBV5-1 to TRBJ2-3; TRBD2 aligns across 9 bases. V gave up 0 bases and J gave up 5 bases; unmatched junction bases: 7. The CDR3 covers 16 residues. Germline-derived CDR1 and CDR2 are SGHRS and YFSETQ. The CDR3 loop reads CASSLALAGDRDTQYF. The DNA of the CDR3 is TGCGCCAGCAGCTTGGCCTTAGCGGGAGATCGAGATACGCAGTATTTT.

The rearrangement links TRBV30 to TRBJ2-5; D is ambiguous. The V and J ends lost 3 bases and 3 bases respectively, with 14 bases between them. CDR1 and CDR2 (germline): GTSNPN, SVGIG (reference sequence). CDR3 length: 14 residues. The CDR3 DNA reads TGTGCCTGGAGCGACGCTCTGGTTAAAGAGACCCAGTACTTC. Protein sequence: CAWSDALVKETQYF.

The J gene is TRBJ2-3, the V gene TRBV5-1, with 8 bases fitting TRBD1. This CDR3 has 14 amino acids. V was clipped by 6 bases and J by 4 bases; unmatched bases: 7. Germline loops: CDR1 SGHRS, CDR2 YFSETQ. The CDR3 nucleotides read TGCGCCAGCACCGGCCCAGGGGGCGCAGATACGCAGTATTTT. This sequence encodes CASTGPGGADTQYF.

The gene calls are TRBV19 and TRBJ2-3; TRBD1 or TRBD2 may be the D gene (5 bases each). The CDR3 runs to 14 residues. V was cut by 2 bases and J by 1 base, with 7 bases left in between. Germline-derived CDR1 and CDR2 are LNHDA and SQIVND (reference sequence). The CDR3 region has the DNA TGTGCCAGTAGTATATGGGACGGCACAGATACGCAGTATTTT. Amino acid sequence: CASSIWDGTDTQYF. Looking up the rest from reference TRBV19 and TRBJ2-3 gives the full variable domain: DGGITQSPKYLFRKEGQNVTLSCEQNLNHDAMYWYRQDPGQGLRLIYYSQIVNDFQKGDIAEGYSVSREKKESFPLTVTSAQKNPTAFYLCASSIWDGTDTQYFGPGTRLTVL.

The V gene is TRBV30, the J gene TRBJ1-4, with 8 bases identical to TRBD1. Germline trimming cut 8 bases from V and 7 bases from J; bases unmatched to any gene: 15. The CDR3 is 15 residues long. In germline, CDR1 is GTSNPN, CDR2 SVGIG (reference sequence). CDR3 sequence (DNA): TGTGCCCAACGGCCCCCGGACAGGGAGCGTGAAAAACTGTTTTTT. Translating gives CAQRPPDREREKLFF.

V and J are TRBV29-1 and TRBJ1-2, with 11 bases lining up with TRBD1. The germline V gene has CDR1 SQVTM and CDR2 ANQGSEA. There are 14 residues in the CDR3. V gave up 5 bases and J gave up 7 bases; unmatched junction bases: 9. CDR3 in amino acids: CSVWTGGQGTGYTF. The CDR3 bases are TGCAGCGTTTGGACAGGGGGCCAAGGGACTGGCTACACCTTC.

CDR3 DNA sequence: TGTGCCAGCAGCCTAATTGCTGATCCGGGCTATAATTCACCCCTCCACTTT. Amino acids: CASSLIADPGYNSPLHF. This chain links TRBV7-9 with TRBJ1-6; D gene uncertain. Trimming pared 5 bases from V and 3 bases from J, leaving 17 bases between. CDR1 is SEHNR, CDR2 FQNEAQ, per germline (reference sequence). This CDR3 has 17 residues.

The J gene is TRBJ1-5, the V gene TRBV4-1, with no clear D. Germline CDR1 reads MGHRA; CDR2 reads YSYEKL. Trimming removed 0 bases from V and 0 bases from J, with 9 bases in between. This CDR3 spans 16 amino acids. The chain's CDR3 is CASSQESEFSNQPQHF. The DNA for the CDR3 is TGCGCCAGCAGCCAAGAATCGGAGTTTAGCAATCAGCCCCAGCATTTT.

The gene calls are TRBV24-1 and TRBJ2-7; D uncertain. CDR1 and CDR2 (germline): KGHDR, SFDVKD. The CDR3 covers 11 residues. V lost 3 bases and J lost 3, with 2 bases in between. CDR3 nucleotide sequence: TGTGCCACCAGTGATGGCTACGAGCAGTACTTC. Amino acid sequence: CATSDGYEQYF.

This clonotype was observed a few times. This rearrangement joins TRBV12-5 to TRBJ1-5; D remains unclear. Per the germline V gene, CDR1 is LGHNT and CDR2 is FRNRAP. Trimming pared 2 bases from V and 6 bases from J, leaving 8 bases between. The CDR3 loop spans 13 amino acids. The CDR3, as DNA: TGTGCTAGTGGTTTGCTACTGGGTCAGCCCCAGCATTTT. This sequence encodes CASGLLLGQPQHF.